The present TCR beta chain was sequenced within a study of CD8 T cells in ankylosing spondylitis. This CDR3 has 15 amino acids. Germline loops: CDR1 SGDLS, CDR2 YYNGEE. Deletions cut 0 bases from V and 6 bases from J, with 12 bases between. TCRdb re-called the 5' RACE reads with MiXCR, one entry per CDR3 protein. The sample has approximately 38,000 distinct CDR3 sequences, approximately 2.6% seen once; the top ten hold over 4%. The specimen sequenced was blood, either unsorted or a sorted T cell fraction (not recorded which). This clonotype was obtained from a male donor with ankylosing spondylitis or in good health (not recorded which). This chain connects TRBV9 to TRBJ2-2; D may correspond to TRBD1 or TRBD2 (5 bases each). The CDR3 sequence: CASSVVPGPPGELFF. The CDR3 region has the DNA TGTGCCAGCAGCGTAGTCCCGGGGCCCCCCGGGGAGCTGTTTTTT.